These 21 T cell receptor beta chains were sequenced from one sample in a study of vaccination effects on CD4 cells after COVID-19. Antigen-specific CD4+ T cells were expanded (with viral peptide pools) by the ViraFEST assay ahead of sequencing. After roughly 10 days in culture, the CD4+ T cells were isolated. All vaccine recipients tested negative for nucleocapsid antibodies and had never contracted SARS-CoV-2 infection. The protocol was immunoSEQ multiplex PCR, while the TCRdb copy is restricted to in-frame clones and leaves out a portion. The sample records some 68,000 clones, over 65% being singletons. These receptors' antigens are unknown. This material consisted of CD4+ T cells from PBMCs cultured with HCoV-OC43 spike peptides, taken before COVID-19 vaccination. Subset denoted: HCoV-OC43 spike overlapping peptide pool stimulation. The receptors were sampled from a human donor who received a COVID-19 vaccine.

This chain uses TRBV3-1 (or the pseudogene TRBV3-2) with TRBJ2-2, with a weak D call TRBD2 (6 bases). Germline V CDR1 and CDR2: LGHDT, YNNKEL (reference sequence). V shed 4 bases and J shed 5 bases, with 8 bases lying between them. CDR3 length: 13 residues. The CDR3 DNA is TGTGCCAGCAGCCCGCTAGCGACCGGGGAGCTGTTTTTT. This sequence encodes CASSPLATGELFF.

V is TRBV5-1 and J is TRBJ2-1; D is unclear. V was shortened by 0 bases and J by 10 bases, with 8 bases between the two germline ends. The germline gives CDR1 SGHRS, CDR2 YFSETQ. The CDR3 is 12 residues long. The CDR3 reads CASSLGWGEQFF. CDR3 in DNA: TGCGCCAGCAGCTTGGGATGGGGAGAGCAGTTCTTC.

The V gene is TRBV5-1, the J gene TRBJ2-7, with TRBD2 matching 7 bases. The V segment lost 0 bases and the J segment 7 bases; nucleotides outside the gene matches: 1. CDR1 is SGHRS and CDR2 is YFSETQ in the germline V gene. CDR3 length equals 12 residues. The DNA of the CDR3 is TGCGCCAGCAGCTTGGAGGGAGGGGAGCAGTACGTC. Protein sequence: CASSLEGGEQYV.

This chain uses TRBV19 with TRBJ2-2; the match to TRBD2 covers 7 bases. Germline lookup yields CDR1 LNHDA and CDR2 SQIVND (reference sequence). Trimming took 3 bases from V and 4 from J; bases not matched to a gene: 8. This CDR3 is built from 16 residues. CDR3 DNA: TGTGCCAGTAGTATTCGGCCTAGCGGCCTCACCGGGGAGCTGTTTTTT. Translation gives CASSIRPSGLTGELFF.

The chain combines TRBV19 with TRBJ1-2; a possible D gene is TRBD1 (6 bases). The germline V gene encodes CDR1 LNHDA and CDR2 SQIVND (reference sequence). V gave up 2 bases and J gave up 2 bases, with 12 bases separating them. CDR3 length equals 15 residues. CDR3 loop: CASSINGGRNYGYTF. The CDR3 coding sequence is TGTGCCAGTAGTATAAACGGGGGCAGGAACTATGGCTACACCTTC.

The gene calls are TRBV18 and TRBJ1-5; D not certain. Germline values: CDR1 KGHSH, CDR2 LQKENI. This CDR3 has 12 amino acids. Trimming took off 6 bases at V and 5 bases at J, with 8 bases between the two ends. The CDR3 region has the DNA TGTGCCAGCTCCCACGTTGATCAGCCCCAGCATTTT. Its translation is CASSHVDQPQHF.

DNA of the CDR3: TGCGCCAGCAGTCAATCAGACAGGGGCCTCAGGGGGACCCAGTACTTC. Its translation: CASSQSDRGLRGTQYF. This chain links TRBV23-1 with TRBJ2-5, with 8 bases that match TRBD1. TRBV23-1 is given ORF status, its function remaining uncertain. This CDR3 spans 16 amino acids. J lost 7 bases, V lost 0 bases, and 10 bases had no gene match.

The rearrangement uses TRBV25-1 and TRBJ1-2; possibly TRBD1 for D (6 bases). The CDR3 totals 12 residues. Germline CDR1 MGHDK, CDR2 SYGVNS. Trimming stripped 7 bases from V and 4 bases from J, with 10 bases between. The CDR3 spells CASTGHGYGYTF. The CDR3 DNA reads TGTGCCAGCACGGGACACGGCTATGGCTACACCTTC.

This clone was counted a single time. The chain carries TRBV5-1 and TRBJ2-3, with D maybe TRBD2 (5 bases). Looked up from germline, CDR1 is SGHRS and CDR2 is YFSETQ. CDR3 length: 12 residues. V lost 4 bases to trimming and J lost 3 bases, with 6 bases between them. The CDR3 reads CASSPGTDTQYF. CDR3 sequence (DNA): TGCGCCAGCAGCCCGGGGACAGATACGCAGTATTTT.

The chain recombines TRBV7-2 with TRBJ1-5; 8 bases are shared with TRBD1. V shed 6 bases and J 2 bases; nucleotides not matched to a gene: 3. This CDR3 has 14 residues. Germline values: CDR1 SGHTA, CDR2 FQGNSA. This chain's CDR3 is CASRYRGGNQPQHF. CDR3 in DNA: TGTGCCAGCAGGTACAGGGGGGGCAATCAGCCCCAGCATTTT.

In this sample, this clone turned up once. The chain couples TRBV11-3 to TRBJ2-7; TRBD2 aligns across 7 bases. V shed 2 bases, J shed 5 bases, and the junction held 21 bases outside the gene matches. The germline CDR1 and CDR2 sequences are SGHNT and YENEEA. The CDR3 totals 19 residues. CDR3 amino acids: CASSLLGRGDEAAAHEQYV. The CDR3 bases are TGTGCCAGCAGCTTACTTGGTCGGGGGGACGAAGCGGCGGCCCACGAGCAGTACGTC.

The chain uses TRBV30 and TRBJ2-3, with D perhaps TRBD2 (6 bases). There are 15 residues in the CDR3. Germline values: CDR1 GTSNPN, CDR2 SVGIG (reference sequence). V lost 0 bases, J lost 0 bases, and 10 bases lay in between. CDR3 bases: TGTGCCTGGAGTGTATCGGGGACTAGCACAGATACGCAGTATTTT. It codes for CAWSVSGTSTDTQYF.

The V gene is TRBV11-1, the J gene TRBJ2-4; perhaps TRBD1 as D (6 bases). The CDR3 totals 14 residues. The germline V gene encodes CDR1 SGHAT and CDR2 FQDESV (reference sequence). Trimming shortened V by 5 bases and J by 6 bases, and 14 bases separated the two germline ends. As DNA, the CDR3 is TGTGCCAGCAGCCCTACAGGGAGCGGAAACATTCAGTACTTC. It translates to CASSPTGSGNIQYF.

This rearrangement joins TRBV7-9 to TRBJ1-1; 8 nucleotides match TRBD1. With 7 bases clipped from V and 1 base from J, the junction kept 2 bases outside the gene matches. The length of the CDR3 is 13 residues. CDR1 is SEHNR, CDR2 FQNEAQ, per germline (reference sequence). Here the CDR3 reads CASKTGANTEAFF. CDR3 DNA: TGTGCCAGCAAGACAGGGGCGAACACTGAAGCTTTCTTT.

V gene TRBV5-6 combines with J gene TRBJ2-3; D is unclear. The V end lost 3 bases, the J end lost 4 bases, and 12 bases lay between the germline ends. CDR3 length: 14 amino acids. Per the germline V gene, CDR1 is SGHDT and CDR2 is YYEEEE. This CDR3 is CASSSLSGADTQYF. CDR3 DNA sequence: TGTGCCAGCAGCTCTCTTAGTGGGGCAGATACGCAGTATTTT.

The chain links TRBV20-1 to TRBJ1-4, with D unclear. V was trimmed by 3 bases and J by 8 bases, leaving 7 bases between them. The CDR3 is 11 residues long. Germline V lookup: CDR1 DFQATT, CDR2 SNEGSKA (reference sequence). CDR3 amino acids: CSASYNEKLFF. CDR3 nucleotide sequence: TGCAGTGCTAGTTATAACGAAAAACTGTTTTTT.

CDR3 bases: TGTGCCAGCAGCGTAGTCAGGGATCCCCACTATGGCTACACCTTC. This codes for CASSVVRDPHYGYTF. The J gene is TRBJ1-2, the V gene TRBV9; maybe TRBD1 (5 bases). The CDR3 is 15 residues long. Trimming stripped 0 bases from V and 3 bases from J, with 12 bases between. Germline V gene sequence: CDR1 SGDLS, CDR2 YYNGEE.

The chain combines TRBV10-1 with TRBJ2-3, with D perhaps assigned TRBD1 or TRBD2 (6 bases each). CDR3 size: 15 residues. Germline V CDR1 and CDR2: WNHNN, SYGVQD (reference sequence). V gave up 4 bases and J gave up 2 bases, with 13 bases separating them. CDR3 coding DNA: TGCGCCAGCAGTGTATGGAGGGGGGACACAGATACGCAGTATTTT. Translated, it gives CASSVWRGDTDTQYF.

The table lists this clone with a few counts. The V and J genes are TRBV11-2 and TRBJ1-1; tentatively, D is TRBD1 (5 bases). This CDR3 is built from 14 residues. Germline V gives CDR1 SGHAT, CDR2 FQNNGV. Trimming left V 5 bases short and J 2 bases short, with 12 bases between. In DNA form, the CDR3 reads TGTGCCAGCAGCCCCAGGGTTGATAACACTGAAGCTTTCTTT. Its protein product is CASSPRVDNTEAFF.

Written as DNA, the CDR3 is TGTGCCAGCAGTCATCCGGGACAGGGGGCAGGTGGCTACACCTTC. Protein: CASSHPGQGAGGYTF. V usage is TRBV6-2 or TRBV6-3 and J usage is TRBJ1-2; TRBD1 aligns across 12 bases. The CDR3 runs 15 residues. The germline gives CDR1 MNHEY, CDR2 SVGEGT. V was clipped by 5 bases and J by 7 bases; unmatched bases: 8.

Note on this clone: The junction departs from the called germline gene at one end, perhaps through a read error. The rearrangement joins TRBV6-1 to TRBJ2-1; 8 bases fit TRBD2. Germline assignment: CDR1 MNHNS and CDR2 SASEGT. The CDR3 consists of 13 residues. As DNA, the CDR3 is TGTGCCAGCAGTGATACGAGACTAGCGATCTTACTCTTC. Translating gives CASSDTRLAILLF.